Presented here are 18 T cell receptor beta chains from one specimen sequenced in a study of CD8+ T cells in alopecia areata. Reverse transcribed after extraction, RNA yielded cDNA as the sequencing template. Libraries were prepared by immunoSEQ multiplex PCR; TCRdb keeps only in-frame clonotypes and omits some of them. The table lists approximately 54,000 clones, 96% of them singletons, with 25% to 30% in the top ten. Here the sequenced sample was CD8+ T cells sorted from blood, taken at week 0. The receptors were gathered from a human donor with alopecia areata.

This clone was observed a single time. The chain is built from TRBV15 and TRBJ2-7; D assignment may be TRBD1 or TRBD2 (5 bases each). Trimming took 3 bases from V and 1 from J, leaving 19 bases between them. The CDR3 loop spans 17 amino acids. Germline V lookup: CDR1 LNHNV, CDR2 YYDKDF (reference sequence). The CDR3: CATSSVPEGWLSYEQYF. CDR3 DNA sequence: TGTGCCACCAGCAGTGTCCCCGAGGGGTGGCTTTCCTACGAGCAGTACTTC.

The V and J genes are TRBV2 and TRBJ2-7; D is undetermined. The CDR3 consists of 15 residues. V was trimmed by 11 bases and J by 5 bases, leaving 25 bases between them. From germline, CDR1 is SNHLY and CDR2 FYNNEI. The CDR3 reads CAPQVTDPLPHEQYF. In DNA, the CDR3 is TGTGCCCCACAAGTTACGGACCCGTTACCCCACGAGCAGTACTTC.

The genes are TRBV6-6 and TRBJ1-2, with a tentative D call TRBD1 (6 bases). The CDR3 runs to 15 residues. Germline V gives CDR1 MNHNY, CDR2 SVGAGI (reference sequence). Trimming pared 0 bases from V and 4 bases from J, leaving 12 bases between. The CDR3 nucleotides read TGTGCCAGCAGTTACTCGGGCAGGGGAGTCTATGGCTACACCTTC. Translating gives CASSYSGRGVYGYTF.

J is TRBJ2-5 and V is TRBV30; TRBD1 matches 7 bases. The assigned J gene may be wrong: the sequence end matches TRBJ2-7 better. Germline CDR1 is GTSNPN and CDR2 is SVGIG (reference sequence). CDR3 length equals 14 residues. CDR3 bases: TGTGCCTGGAGTGCGGCAGGGGGTCTCTACGAGCAGTACTTC. Translating gives CAWSAAGGLYEQYF.

This sequence joins TRBV2 and TRBJ2-7; D uncertain. The CDR3 has 14 amino acids. V dropped 3 bases and J dropped 7 bases, with 16 bases sitting between them. The V gene's germline CDR1 is SNHLY and CDR2 FYNNEI. CDR3 region: CASSDPWTSWEQYF. The CDR3 region has the DNA TGTGCCAGCAGTGACCCCTGGACCTCCTGGGAGCAGTACTTC.

This clone has only one observation. The rearrangement uses TRBV19 and TRBJ2-3; D might be TRBD2 (5 bases). V lost 4 bases and J lost 4, with 15 bases in between. The CDR3 is 15 amino acids. Germline V gene data show CDR1 as LNHDA and CDR2 as SQIVND (reference sequence). DNA for the CDR3: TGTGCCAGTAGTAAGGCCATCGGGAATCCAGATACGCAGTATTTT. This encodes CASSKAIGNPDTQYF.

The chain has TRBV5-6 and TRBJ2-7; 7 positions match TRBD1. The junction had 6 bases not matched to a gene; V was cut back by 1 base and J by 5 bases. The CDR3 is 14 amino acids. CDR1 and CDR2 (germline): SGHDT, YYEEEE. The CDR3 region has the DNA TGTGCCAGCAGCTTGAGACAGGGAGCGGACGAGCAGTACTTC. Translated: CASSLRQGADEQYF.

The chain couples TRBV5-4 to TRBJ2-1; 8 nucleotides agree with TRBD1. CDR1 is SGHNT, CDR2 YYREEE, per germline (reference sequence). With 4 bases clipped from V and 5 bases from J, the junction kept 2 bases outside the gene matches. The CDR3 sequence is 13 residues long. CDR3 nucleotide sequence: TGTGCCAGCAGCCCGACAGGGGACAATGAGCAGTTCTTC. Its translation is CASSPTGDNEQFF.

The chain is built from TRBV5-4 and TRBJ2-5, with D perhaps matching TRBD2 (5 bases). V lost 0 bases and J 3 bases, leaving 6 bases between the germline ends. From germline, CDR1 is SGHNT and CDR2 YYREEE (reference sequence). The CDR3 has 13 amino acids. DNA for the CDR3: TGTGCCAGCAGCTTGGTCGGGGAAGAGACCCAGTACTTC. It is translated as CASSLVGEETQYF.

The chain couples TRBV9 to TRBJ2-1; unclear D gene. Germline CDR1 SGDLS, CDR2 YYNGEE. V lost 0 bases to trimming and J lost 8 bases, with 12 bases between them. The CDR3 spans 14 residues. This chain's CDR3 is CASSVAVFADEQFF. The DNA of the CDR3 is TGTGCCAGCAGCGTAGCGGTCTTCGCGGATGAGCAGTTCTTC.

As to this clone: The junction departs from the called germline gene at one end, perhaps through a read error. V gene TRBV6-6 combines with J gene TRBJ2-3, with D perhaps matching TRBD2 (5 bases). CDR3 length equals 13 residues. Germline CDR1 reads MNHNY; CDR2 reads SVGAGI (reference sequence). The CDR3 sequence: CASSRGYTDAQYF. The CDR3 region has the DNA TGTGCCAGCAGTCGAGGGTACACAGATGCGCAGTATTTT.

The chain joins TRBV27 to TRBJ1-1; weak D call: TRBD1 (5 bases). The V gene lost 1 base and the J gene lost 2 bases, with 11 bases spanning the gap. This CDR3 is 15 amino acids long. Germline V gene data show CDR1 as MNHEY and CDR2 as SMNVEV (reference sequence). The CDR3 DNA reads as TGTGCCAGCAGTTTATTGAGGGGCGTCAACACTGAAGCTTTCTTT. It specifies CASSLLRGVNTEAFF.

This clone ranks as medium-sized (0.01 to 0.1%). The rearrangement uses TRBV9 and TRBJ2-5, with a tentative D call TRBD2 (6 bases). The CDR3 covers 15 residues. The germline V gene encodes CDR1 SGDLS and CDR2 YYNGEE. Trimming stripped 3 bases from V and 5 bases from J, with 17 bases between. The CDR3 spells CASSGGEGAGETQYF. The CDR3 nucleotides read TGTGCCAGCAGCGGAGGGGAAGGGGCGGGGGAGACCCAGTACTTC.

The rearrangement links TRBV5-5 to TRBJ2-5; 10 nucleotides match TRBD2. The germline V gene encodes CDR1 SGHKS and CDR2 YYEKEE (reference sequence). The J segment lost 3 bases and the V segment lost 6 bases, leaving 8 bases of the junction unmatched. This CDR3 contains 15 residues. CDR3 sequence reads: CASIATLAGKETQYF. In DNA form, the CDR3 reads TGTGCCAGCATCGCCACACTAGCGGGGAAAGAGACCCAGTACTTC.

This chain joins TRBV4-1 and TRBJ2-5; 10 positions agree with TRBD2. The ends lost 2 bases at V and 2 bases at J; junction bases unmatched: 5. The CDR3 spans 16 residues. Per germline, CDR1 MGHRA and CDR2 YSYEKL. DNA of the CDR3: TGCGCCAGCAGCCAATCAGGGACTAGCGCACAAGAGACCCAGTACTTC. Amino acids: CASSQSGTSAQETQYF.

This clone was picked up one time. For the CDR3, the DNA is TGCGCCAGCAGCCAATGGGGGGGGTACGAGCAGTACTTC. It codes for CASSQWGGYEQYF. V gene TRBV4-1 combines with J gene TRBJ2-7; 7 bases are shared with TRBD2. The junction had 2 bases not matched to a gene; V was cut back by 2 bases and J by 4 bases. The CDR3 is made up of 13 amino acids. Germline CDR1 and CDR2: MGHRA and YSYEKL.

This chain links TRBV27 with TRBJ1-5; possible D gene TRBD1, 6 bases. The CDR3 loop spans 16 amino acids. Germline V gives CDR1 MNHEY, CDR2 SMNVEV (reference sequence). V was cut by 3 bases and J by 2 bases, with 14 bases left in between. Here the CDR3 DNA reads TGTGCCAGCAGTTTTCGGGGGGCGCAAGGCAATCAGCCCCAGCATTTT. Amino acid sequence: CASSFRGAQGNQPQHF.

The V call is TRBV6-5, the J call TRBJ1-1, with TRBD1 matching over 7 bases. This CDR3 region has 14 residues. From germline, CDR1 is MNHEY and CDR2 SVGAGI. V dropped 6 bases and J dropped 0; count of bases not matched to a gene: 4. In DNA form, the CDR3 reads TGTGCCAGCAGCTCGACAGGGTTGAACACTGAAGCTTTCTTT. Translating gives CASSSTGLNTEAFF.